This TCR beta chain was identified in a study of cytomegalovirus exposure and HLA in healthy donors. Germline V gives CDR1 MNHEY, CDR2 SVGAGI. CDR3 size: 15 residues. The PCR used 60 Vbeta and 13 Jbeta primers. Clones were sequenced by immunoSEQ multiplex PCR, and TCRdb holds only the in-frame ones, with some missing. The data hold around 94,000 clones, with over 65% observed a single time. Study outcomes and limitations: As a later analysis revealed, most CMV-associated TCR beta chains appeared HLA-restricted. The study put 150 or so TCR beta chains on its list as cytomegalovirus-associated.

A note on this clone: Its specificity is unknown. The germline gene is not matched at one end of the junction; a read error may be the cause.

Sequenced material: PBMCs. V and J are TRBV6-5 and TRBJ2-1; the D gene is possibly TRBD2 (6 bases). The clonotype originates from a human donor in good health. The CDR3 region has the DNA TGTGCCAGCAGGAAGGAGGGAGCCTTCTACAATGAGCAGCTCTTC. This encodes CASRKEGAFYNEQLF.